A selection of T cell receptor beta chains follows, all from one sample in a study of CXCR3-negative and CXCR3-positive naive CD8 T cells. TCRdb reprocessed the 5' RACE reads, with one entry per CDR3 protein and no DNA. The sample table includes 100,000 to 150,000 distinct CDR3 sequences. Sequencing was performed on naive CXCR3- CD8+ T cells from blood. These receptors originate from a human donor in good health. Some clones in this sample may be carry-over from other donors' samples. Both conserved end residues are part of each CDR3.

j_call: TRBJ2-7; v_call: TRBV4-1; cdr3_aa: CASSQGTSGNSYEQYF
j_call: TRBJ2-5; v_call: TRBV6-5; cdr3_aa: CASSYSNSGQGNQETQYF
j_call: TRBJ2-7; v_call: TRBV20-1; cdr3_aa: CSASSSGGDYEQYF
j_call: TRBJ1-1; v_call: TRBV5-1; cdr3_aa: CASSLEGGSTEAFF
j_call: TRBJ1-2; v_call: TRBV10-3; cdr3_aa: CAISEEGVRENYGYTF
j_call: TRBJ2-7; v_call: TRBV14; cdr3_aa: CASSQDPDRAGLYEQYF
j_call: TRBJ2-5; v_call: TRBV29-1; cdr3_aa: CSVERQGQETQYF
j_call: TRBJ2-5; v_call: TRBV2; cdr3_aa: CASSIEETQYF
j_call: TRBJ2-1; v_call: TRBV2; cdr3_aa: CASIQPPFFGNEQFF
j_call: TRBJ2-1; v_call: TRBV5-1; cdr3_aa: CASRSGLAGSSYNEQFF
j_call: TRBJ2-1; v_call: TRBV20-1; cdr3_aa: CSASPGTLYNEQFF
j_call: TRBJ2-1; v_call: TRBV3-1; cdr3_aa: CASSPPSYNEQFF
j_call: TRBJ2-1; v_call: TRBV7-7; cdr3_aa: CASSPVAERSDNEQFF
j_call: TRBJ2-6; v_call: TRBV28; cdr3_aa: CASISDGRSGANVLTF
j_call: TRBJ2-7; v_call: TRBV2; cdr3_aa: CASSEPPTEISYEQYF
j_call: TRBJ2-7; v_call: TRBV7-2; cdr3_aa: CASSLAWGPAGEQYF
j_call: TRBJ2-7; v_call: TRBV15; cdr3_aa: CATSAVVGAYEQYF
j_call: TRBJ2-7; v_call: TRBV20-1; cdr3_aa: CSAPLTGNYYEQYF
j_call: TRBJ1-2; v_call: TRBV5-1; cdr3_aa: CASSLAGTGIYGYTF
j_call: TRBJ2-7; v_call: TRBV15; cdr3_aa: CATSRDQTHEQYF
j_call: TRBJ2-1; v_call: TRBV20-1; cdr3_aa: CSATSLPGDEQFF
j_call: TRBJ2-7; v_call: TRBV7-9; cdr3_aa: CASSLTGQYYEQYF
j_call: TRBJ1-6; v_call: TRBV29-1; cdr3_aa: CSVDGGGFSPLHF
j_call: TRBJ1-1; v_call: TRBV5-1; cdr3_aa: CASSLGATGGQDTEAFF
j_call: TRBJ2-5; v_call: TRBV18; cdr3_aa: CASSPGQALLWTQYF
j_call: TRBJ2-5; v_call: TRBV11-1; cdr3_aa: CASSLFSRGTETQYF
j_call: TRBJ2-7; v_call: TRBV29-1; cdr3_aa: CSVRGQRAYEQYF
j_call: TRBJ2-5; v_call: TRBV11-3; cdr3_aa: CASSLTSGRQETQYF
j_call: TRBJ2-7; v_call: TRBV2; cdr3_aa: CASSEGQAHEQYF
j_call: TRBJ1-2; v_call: TRBV29-1; cdr3_aa: CSVEGDAYGYTF
j_call: TRBJ1-1; v_call: TRBV20-1; cdr3_aa: CSARDLTGMNTEAFF
j_call: TRBJ2-7; v_call: TRBV28; cdr3_aa: CASSRLGVQNEQYF
j_call: TRBJ1-4; v_call: TRBV29-1; cdr3_aa: CSVGAPGTGDREKLFF
j_call: TRBJ1-1; v_call: TRBV7-6; cdr3_aa: CASSLAVEGHTEAFF